The rows below give T cell receptor beta chains drawn from one sample of a study of T cells in Graves' hyperthyroidism and ophthalmopathy. TCRdb processed the multiplex PCR reads anew with MiXCR; each CDR3 protein has one entry. This repertoire shows about 600,000 distinct CDR3 sequences, 15% to 20% found once; its top ten account for around 3.5%. Sequencing was carried out using blood. These receptors were taken from a woman in her forties with Graves' ophthalmopathy. Each CDR3 is given with its conserved first and last residue. A D gene is named only where the DNA matches it firmly. Where a row states a size, it is once, few, many or the class of an expanded clone; other rows omit it.

d_gene,j_gene,abundance,v_gene,CDR3nt,CDR3aa
-,TRBJ2-3,many,TRBV5-1,TGCGCCAGCAGCCCAGGTAGAGCCCCAGATACGCAGTATTTT,CASSPGRAPDTQYF
-,TRBJ1-5,many,TRBV2,TGTGCCACCCGGGGGGGCACAGGGCTACCCAATCAGCCCCAGCATTTT,CATRGGTGLPNQPQHF
TRBD2,TRBJ2-3,-,TRBV2,TGTGCCAGCAGTGAATGGACTAGCGGCACAGATACGCAGTATTTT,CASSEWTSGTDTQYF
-,TRBJ1-1,many,TRBV18,TGTGCCAGCTCACCCCAGAGGGGGTACACTGAAGCTTTCTTT,CASSPQRGYTEAFF
TRBD1,TRBJ2-2,many,TRBV6-1,TGTGCCAGCATTACCGGGACAGGGGACACCGGGGAGCTGTTTTTT,CASITGTGDTGELFF
TRBD1,TRBJ1-1,many,TRBV7-9,TGTGCCAGCAGCCCGGGACAGAAAACGGGGAACACTGAAGCTTTCTTT,CASSPGQKTGNTEAFF
TRBD2,TRBJ2-3,-,TRBV6-2/TRBV6-3,TGTGCCAGCAGGCGCGGGGGGGACACAGATACGCAGTATTTT,CASRRGGDTDTQYF
TRBD2,TRBJ2-1,many,TRBV6-1,TGTGCCAGCAGTGCGACTAGCGGGGGTCTCAATGAGCAGTTCTTC,CASSATSGGLNEQFF
TRBD1,TRBJ1-2,many,TRBV30,TGTGCCTGGAGTCCTTATACAGGGGACGGCTACACCTTC,CAWSPYTGDGYTF
-,TRBJ2-1,-,TRBV29-1,TGCAGCGCGAACGTTCCCATGGCTAATGAGCAGTTCTTC,CSANVPMANEQFF
-,TRBJ2-7,few,TRBV10-3,TGTGCCATCAGTGAAGGATTTCCCTACGAGCAGTACTTC,CAISEGFPYEQYF
-,TRBJ1-5,-,TRBV19,TGTGCCAGTAGAGGGCCATTGGGCGATCAGCCCCAGCATTTT,CASRGPLGDQPQHF
-,TRBJ1-1,few,TRBV6-2/TRBV6-3,TGTGCCAGCAGGGGTGACAGAGGGATACTAATTGAAGCTTTCTTT,CASRGDRGILIEAFF
TRBD1,TRBJ2-3,few,TRBV6-2/TRBV6-3,TGTGCCAGCAGAACGGACAGGGAGAGCACAGATACGCAGTATTTT,CASRTDRESTDTQYF
-,TRBJ2-3,many,TRBV29-1,TGCAGCGTTGAAGGTAGCGCAGATACGCAGTATTTT,CSVEGSADTQYF
TRBD1,TRBJ2-5,few,TRBV7-9,TGTGCCAGCAGCTTATGGGACAGCATCCTAAGGGAGACCCAGTACTTC,CASSLWDSILRETQYF